The 22 T cell receptor beta chains presented below share a single source sample, sequenced in a study of liver allograft versus peripheral blood T cells. Study in general: Transplanted livers and recipients' peripheral blood had their T cell receptor repertoires compared.

TCRdb fed the reads into MiXCR, producing one record per CDR3 protein. The sample records around 15,000 distinct CDR3 sequences, around a fifth being singletons. The source of these receptors is a human patient who had a liver transplant. Some of the T cells might come from the graft donor.

This clonotype was seen only a few times. J is TRBJ1-5 and V is TRBV19; D is ambiguous. CDR3 length: 15 residues. V was clipped by 6 bases and J by 0 bases, with 12 bases between them. CDR1 is LNHDA and CDR2 is SQIVND in the germline V gene (reference sequence). The CDR3 nucleotides read TGTGCCAGTAGCGGGCGCGGAGCTAGCAATCAGCCCCAGCATTTT. Protein product: CASSGRGASNQPQHF.

This clonotype was seen repeatedly, ten times or more. V gene TRBV6-2 or TRBV6-3 combines with J gene TRBJ2-7; D is uncertain. Germline V gene lookup returns CDR1 MNHEY and CDR2 SVGEGT. The length of the CDR3 is 15 residues. V was shortened by 4 bases and J by 4 bases, with 17 bases between the two germline ends. CDR3 DNA sequence: TGTGCCAGCAGTTTAACCCAGAACGGATTATACGAGCAGTACTTC. This translates into CASSLTQNGLYEQYF.

By sample fraction, this clonotype is medium-sized (0.01 to 0.1%). This sequence joins TRBV6-6 and TRBJ1-1; 11 bases are shared with TRBD1. Germline CDR1 is MNHNY and CDR2 is SVGAGI (reference sequence). Trimming removed 6 bases from V and 4 bases from J; junction bases left unmatched: 7. The CDR3 spans 15 residues. CDR3 bases: TGTGCCAGCAGGCCAGGACAGGGGGCCGGCACTGAAGCTTTCTTT. This encodes CASRPGQGAGTEAFF.

This clonotype was picked up many times. The genes are TRBV6-2 or TRBV6-3 and TRBJ1-5; 7 nucleotides line up with TRBD1. Germline V gives CDR1 MNHEY, CDR2 SVGEGT. With 6 bases clipped from V and 2 bases from J, the junction kept 4 bases outside the gene matches. This CDR3 has 14 residues. The CDR3 DNA is TGTGCCAGCAGCCGGACAGGCGGCAATCAGCCCCAGCATTTT. Its translation: CASSRTGGNQPQHF.

This clonotype is termed large. This chain links TRBV29-1 with TRBJ1-1; no clear D gene. The V gene's germline CDR1 is SQVTM and CDR2 ANQGSEA. V was clipped by 7 bases and J by 1 base, with 13 bases between them. CDR3 length: 13 residues. The CDR3 DNA is TGCAGCGCGAACCAGGCGACGAACACTGAAGCTTTCTTT. It specifies CSANQATNTEAFF.

The V call is TRBV20-1, the J call TRBJ2-5, with 10 bases identical to TRBD2. Germline lookup yields CDR1 DFQATT and CDR2 SNEGSKA (reference sequence). With V trimmed by 5 bases and J by 4 bases, 4 bases remained unmatched. The CDR3 covers 13 residues. The CDR3 sequence: CSAALAGGETQYF. The CDR3 region has the DNA TGCAGTGCTGCCTTAGCGGGGGGAGAGACCCAGTACTTC.

By sample fraction, this clonotype is medium-sized. The chain couples TRBV6-2 or TRBV6-3 to TRBJ2-1, with 7 positions matching TRBD1. CDR3 size: 14 residues. The J segment lost 8 bases and the V segment lost 5 bases, leaving 9 bases of the junction unmatched. Germline CDR1 reads MNHEY; CDR2 reads SVGEGT. The CDR3, as DNA: TGTGCCAGCAGTCGACAGGGTTCAGGCGATGAGCAGTTCTTC. Protein: CASSRQGSGDEQFF.

In its sample, this clonotype was seen many times. The chain has TRBV28 and TRBJ2-5; 8 bases align to TRBD1. The V and J ends lost 7 bases and 4 bases, in that order; junction bases with no gene match: 11. This CDR3 contains 15 residues. The germline gives CDR1 MDHEN, CDR2 SYDVKM. The CDR3 is CASKTGQGRGETQYF. In DNA form, the CDR3 reads TGTGCCAGCAAGACCGGACAGGGAAGAGGAGAGACCCAGTACTTC.

This clonotype has more than one count but fewer than ten. The chain combines TRBV18 with TRBJ1-4; D unresolved. This CDR3 spans 11 amino acids. CDR1 is KGHSH and CDR2 is LQKENI in the germline V gene. The ends were cut back, 5 bases at V and 6 bases at J, with 4 bases in the middle. CDR3: CASSRDEKLFF. In nucleotides, the CDR3 is TGTGCCAGCTCAAGAGATGAAAAACTGTTTTTT.

Concerning this clonotype: A much larger clone is a single base away; this may be a read error. The CDR3 sequence: CTSSGLAGRDNSPLHF. The DNA for the CDR3 is TGTACCAGCAGTGGTCTAGCGGGGAGGGATAATTCACCCCTCCACTTT. The rearrangement joins TRBV6-1 to TRBJ1-6; D unclear. The CDR3 is made up of 16 amino acids. CDR1 and CDR2 from the germline V gene are MNHNS and SASEGT.

A few counts support this clonotype. The rearrangement links TRBV30 to TRBJ2-1; 16 bases are a match to TRBD2. Germline assignment: CDR1 GTSNPN and CDR2 SVGIG (reference sequence). V lost 5 bases to trimming and J lost 6 bases; unmatched junction nucleotides: 7. The CDR3 sequence is 16 residues long. The CDR3 DNA reads TGTGCCTGGCCGGGACTAGCGGGGGGGCCCCGCAATGAGCAGTTCTTC. This encodes CAWPGLAGGPRNEQFF.

J is TRBJ2-1 and V is TRBV11-2; 8 bases are a match to TRBD1. Germline CDR1 is SGHAT and CDR2 is FQNNGV. This CDR3 is built from 15 residues. V lost 5 bases, J lost 1 base, and 4 bases stayed unmatched. The CDR3 DNA reads TGTGCCAGCAGCCGACAGGGGCATTCCTACAATGAGCAGTTCTTC. This sequence encodes CASSRQGHSYNEQFF.

Sample share makes this clonotype medium-sized. The junction does not match germline at one end; this may be a read error. The chain couples TRBV24-1 to TRBJ2-7; tentatively, D is TRBD1 (5 bases). The germline gives CDR1 KGHDR, CDR2 SFDVKD. CDR3 length equals 13 residues. The CDR3, as DNA: TGTGCCACCGGTGAAGGGGCCATGGACGAGCAGTACTTC. Protein product: CATGEGAMDEQYF.

In this sample, this clonotype turned up many times. The chain uses TRBV30 and TRBJ2-1; 9 bases are a match to TRBD2. Germline values: CDR1 GTSNPN, CDR2 SVGIG (reference sequence). V shed 0 bases and J 3 bases; nucleotides not matched to a gene: 9. The length of the CDR3 is 17 residues. The CDR3, as DNA: TGTGCCTGGAGTGTATCGGCCAGCGGGAGGAACTACAATGAGCAGTTCTTC. Amino acids: CAWSVSASGRNYNEQFF.

This clonotype has at least ten counts. The chain employs TRBV6-5 and TRBJ1-2; D unclear. The CDR3 runs to 16 residues. Trimming removed 0 bases at V and 3 bases at J, with 14 bases between. Germline V gene sequence: CDR1 MNHEY, CDR2 SVGAGI. CDR3 in DNA: TGTGCCAGCAGTTACTCAACGTCGGGGTCCGACTATGGCTACACCTTC. It specifies CASSYSTSGSDYGYTF.

Comment on this clonotype: A clone one base away is much larger, so this may be a read error. The J gene is TRBJ1-1, the V gene TRBV7-2; 7 bases fit TRBD2. Gene TRBJ2-1 matches the end of the DNA better, so the J call may be wrong. This CDR3 is built from 15 residues. The germline CDR1 and CDR2 sequences are SGHTA and FQGNSA. CDR3 region: CASSSAGLGKGEQFF. The CDR3 coding sequence is TGTGCCAGCAGCTCAGCAGGACTAGGAAAGGGTGAGCAGTTCTTC.

By share, this clonotype ranks as medium-sized. This chain connects TRBV28 to TRBJ1-6; TRBD1 aligns across 8 bases. Germline V CDR1 and CDR2: MDHEN, SYDVKM. V lost 7 bases, J lost 9 bases, and 5 bases stayed unmatched. The CDR3 extends over 13 amino acids. In DNA, the CDR3 is TGTGCCAGCACGGACAGGGTAGCTTCACCCCTCCACTTT. It is translated as CASTDRVASPLHF.

J is TRBJ1-4 and V is TRBV20-1, with D perhaps matching TRBD1 (6 bases). V dropped 6 bases and J dropped 4 bases, with 18 bases sitting between them. The germline V gene has CDR1 DFQATT and CDR2 SNEGSKA (reference sequence). This CDR3 spans 15 amino acids. The CDR3 DNA reads as TGCAGTGCGAGAACCGGACAGATGATTAATGAAAAACTGTTTTTT. Its translation: CSARTGQMINEKLFF.

The gene calls are TRBV12-3 or TRBV12-4 and TRBJ2-6, with unresolved D. Trimming pared 3 bases from V and 0 bases from J, leaving 6 bases between. This CDR3 contains 15 residues. The CDR3 sequence is CASSLYRSGANVLTF. Written as DNA, the CDR3 is TGTGCCAGCAGTTTGTACCGCTCTGGGGCCAACGTCCTGACTTTC.

The chain joins TRBV20-1 to TRBJ2-5; D is uncertain. V was pared by 6 bases and J by 2 bases, with 4 bases between. Germline values: CDR1 DFQATT, CDR2 SNEGSKA (reference sequence). The CDR3 covers 10 residues. CDR3 loop: CSASQETQYF. The CDR3 bases are TGCAGTGCCTCACAAGAGACCCAGTACTTC.

J is TRBJ1-5 and V is TRBV6-1; a possible D gene is TRBD1 (5 bases). The CDR3 has 12 amino acids. CDR1 and CDR2 from the germline V gene are MNHNS and SASEGT. The germline V and J ends were trimmed by 6 bases and 9 bases, with 12 bases remaining between them. The CDR3 region is CASRGPGGPQHF. CDR3 sequence (DNA): TGTGCCAGCAGGGGGCCCGGGGGGCCCCAGCATTTT.

This clonotype was detected only a few times. CDR3 region: CASSYRGVQPQHF. In DNA form, the CDR3 reads TGTGCCAGCAGTTACAGAGGTGTTCAGCCCCAGCATTTT. The V and J genes are TRBV6-6 and TRBJ1-5; no definite D call. Germline V gives CDR1 MNHNY, CDR2 SVGAGI (reference sequence). V gave up 2 bases and J gave up 6 bases, with 8 bases separating them. CDR3 size: 13 residues.